Presented here are 10 T cell receptor beta chains from one specimen sequenced in a study of blood T cell repertoires in COVID-19. TCRdb's table, derived via immunoSEQ multiplex PCR, lists solely in-frame clones and lacks some. There are approximately 200,000 clones in the sample; 75% to 90% occur only once, and 0.95% to 1.5% lies in the top ten. The sample was PBMCs or T cells enriched from blood (not recorded which). The source is a man in his thirties or forties who had recovered from COVID-19.

The chain recombines TRBV19 with TRBJ1-5; D is unresolved. V gave up 9 bases and J gave up 7 bases, with 19 bases separating them. The CDR3 covers 14 residues. Germline loops: CDR1 LNHDA, CDR2 SQIVND (reference sequence). The DNA for the CDR3 is TGTGCCAGCAAGATAGCGGGGAACGGACAGCCCCAGCATTTT. Translation: CASKIAGNGQPQHF.

The genes are TRBV27 and TRBJ2-7, with 10 nucleotides matching TRBD1. V lost 2 bases, J lost 3 bases, and 4 bases stayed unmatched. The CDR3 length is 15 residues. Germline V gene sequence: CDR1 MNHEY, CDR2 SMNVEV (reference sequence). The chain's CDR3 is CASSLIGDRGYEQYF. The DNA of the CDR3 is TGTGCCAGCAGTTTAATTGGGGACAGGGGCTACGAGCAGTACTTC.

The CDR3 sequence is CASSYDWNTEAFF. Here the CDR3 DNA reads TGTGCCAGCAGTTACGACTGGAACACTGAAGCTTTCTTT. The chain has TRBV6-2 or TRBV6-3 and TRBJ1-1; D is ambiguous. The CDR3 is made up of 13 amino acids. The V and J ends lost 2 bases and 1 base respectively, with 5 bases between them. The germline gives CDR1 MNHEY, CDR2 SVGEGT.

The rearrangement uses TRBV5-6 and TRBJ1-2; TRBD1 might be the D (5 bases). CDR1 and CDR2 from the germline V gene are SGHDT and YYEEEE. Trimming removed 4 bases at V and 5 bases at J, with 15 bases between. The CDR3 covers 14 residues. The CDR3 spells CASSRIGQGYGYTF. Here the CDR3 DNA reads TGTGCCAGCAGCCGGATAGGACAAGGATATGGCTACACCTTC.

This clone has only a few counts. This chain uses TRBV19 with TRBJ2-1, with 9 bases aligning to TRBD1. The CDR3 has 16 amino acids. Germline-derived CDR1 and CDR2 are LNHDA and SQIVND (reference sequence). Unmatched junction bases numbered 5, after V lost 0 bases and J lost 5 bases. DNA of the CDR3: TGTGCCAGTAGTATAGATCGGGACAGGGCGAACAATGAGCAGTTCTTC. Protein: CASSIDRDRANNEQFF.

V gene TRBV7-2 combines with J gene TRBJ2-1, with 10 bases lining up with TRBD2. The CDR3 totals 15 residues. J gave up 7 bases and V 3 bases, and 6 bases lay outside the gene matches. Germline V gene lookup returns CDR1 SGHTA and CDR2 FQGNSA. CDR3 nucleotides: TGTGCCAGCAGCTTCCAGCGGGGGGGGTGGAATGAGCAGTTCTTC. Amino acid sequence: CASSFQRGGWNEQFF.

This rearrangement joins TRBV5-1 to TRBJ2-2; tentative D call: TRBD1 (6 bases). The CDR3 contains 16 residues. Between the trimmed V and J ends, which lost 0 bases and 4 bases, there was a span of 13 bases. CDR1 and CDR2 from the germline V gene are SGHRS and YFSETQ. Written as DNA, the CDR3 is TGCGCCAGCAGCTTGGGGGCAGGGGCCGGCACCGGGGAGCTGTTTTTT. It encodes CASSLGAGAGTGELFF.

The gene calls are TRBV7-2 and TRBJ2-5; 8 positions agree with TRBD1. This CDR3 comprises 15 residues. Germline V gene lookup returns CDR1 SGHTA and CDR2 FQGNSA. V was clipped by 5 bases and J by 5 bases; unmatched bases: 10. CDR3 in DNA: TGTGCCAGCAGCCCCAGGACAGGGTTCGGGGAGACCCAGTACTTC. Amino acid sequence: CASSPRTGFGETQYF.

V is TRBV11-2 and J is TRBJ2-5; TRBD1 aligns across 9 bases. Unmatched junction bases numbered 7, after V lost 4 bases and J lost 4 bases. The CDR3 has 15 amino acids. From germline, CDR1 is SGHAT and CDR2 FQNNGV. CDR3 loop: CASSWDRASGETQYF. The CDR3 DNA reads TGTGCCAGCAGCTGGGACAGGGCCTCCGGAGAGACCCAGTACTTC.

The chain joins TRBV6-5 to TRBJ1-1, with a possible D match to TRBD1 (5 bases). CDR1 and CDR2 from the germline V gene are MNHEY and SVGAGI. Trimming pared 7 bases from V and 0 bases from J, leaving 12 bases between. This CDR3 comprises 14 residues. This CDR3 is CASTGDWVNTEAFF. The CDR3 DNA follows: TGTGCCAGCACCGGGGACTGGGTGAACACTGAAGCTTTCTTT.